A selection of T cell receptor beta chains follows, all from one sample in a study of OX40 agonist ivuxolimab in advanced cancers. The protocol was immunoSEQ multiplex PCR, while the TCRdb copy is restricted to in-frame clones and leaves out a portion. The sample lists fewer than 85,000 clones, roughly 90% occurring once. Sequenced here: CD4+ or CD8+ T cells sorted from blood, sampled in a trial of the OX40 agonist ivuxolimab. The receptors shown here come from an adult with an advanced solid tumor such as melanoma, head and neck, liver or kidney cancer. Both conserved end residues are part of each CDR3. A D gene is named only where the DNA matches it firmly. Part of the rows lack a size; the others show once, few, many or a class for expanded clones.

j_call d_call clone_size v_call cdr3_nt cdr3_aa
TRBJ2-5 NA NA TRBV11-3 TGTGCCAGCAGCTTTGGCAGGTACCAAGAGACCCAGTACTTC CASSFGRYQETQYF
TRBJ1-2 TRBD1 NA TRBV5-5 TGTGCCAGCAGCCCGGGACAGCCCTATGGCTACACCTTC CASSPGQPYGYTF
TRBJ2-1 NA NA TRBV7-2 TGTGCCAGCAGCCGCCGGGAGCAAGCCTACAATGAGCAGTTCTTC CASSRREQAYNEQFF
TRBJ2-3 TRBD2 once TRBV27 TGTGCCAGCAGTAGGGGGACCGGGACTAGGCACTCAAATACGCAGTATTTT CASSRGTGTRHSNTQYF
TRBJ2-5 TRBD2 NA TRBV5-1 TGCGCCAGCAGCTTAATTAGCGGGAACCACCAAGAGACCCAGTACTTC CASSLISGNHQETQYF
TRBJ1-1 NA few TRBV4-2 TGTGCCAGCAGCCAACAAGGGACCTCTGAAGCTTTCTTT CASSQQGTSEAFF
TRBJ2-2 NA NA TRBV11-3 TGTGCCACACATGTAGCCGGGGAGCTGTTTTTT CATHVAGELFF
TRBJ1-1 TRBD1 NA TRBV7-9 TGTGCCAGCAGCCCTAAGGTTTTGGGACAGAGGCTCACTGAAGCTTTCTTT CASSPKVLGQRLTEAFF
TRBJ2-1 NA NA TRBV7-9 TGTGCCAGCAGCTTAGTTTCCGGTTACAATGAGCAGTTCTTC CASSLVSGYNEQFF
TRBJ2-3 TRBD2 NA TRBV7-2 TGTGCCAGCAGCTCATCCGGGACTAGCGGGAGAACGCAGTATTTT CASSSSGTSGRTQYF
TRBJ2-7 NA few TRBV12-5 TGTGCTAGTGCGGCGGGGGAGCAGTACTTC CASAAGEQYF
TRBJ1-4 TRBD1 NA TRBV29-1 TGCAGCGTTGAAGAGGAAGCGCTCAGGGGGGAAAAACTGTTTTTT CSVEEEALRGEKLFF
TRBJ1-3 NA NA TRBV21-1 TGTGCCAGCCCCGACGACCAAGCCTCTGGAAACACCATATATTTT CASPDDQASGNTIYF
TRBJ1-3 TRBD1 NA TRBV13 TGTGCCAGCAGCTCAGTCGCCGGGACAGGGGCTGGAAACACCATATATTTT CASSSVAGTGAGNTIYF
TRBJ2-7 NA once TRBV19 TGTGCCAGCATAGGACGCGGCTACGAGCAGTACTTC CASIGRGYEQYF
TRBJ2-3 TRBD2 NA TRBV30 TGTGCCTGGACCCCCGGGACTAGCGGGAGCACAGATACGCAGTATTTT CAWTPGTSGSTDTQYF
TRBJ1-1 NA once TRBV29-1 TGCAGCGCCGGACGGATACATGAAGCTTTCTTT CSAGRIHEAFF